Each of the 5 T cell receptor beta chains below was sequenced from the same sample in a study of T-cell reconstitution after alpha-beta-depleted transplantation in children. During its preparation, the TCRbeta library received unique molecular identifiers. One entry per CDR3 protein results from TCRdb running MiXCR on the PCR reads. This table has about 5,000 distinct CDR3 sequences, around 7.8% appearing once. The sequencing here drew on PBMCs, mostly from graft donor cells, taken 60 days after TCRalphabeta/CD19-depleted stem cell transplant. The receptors originated from a boy younger than two who had a stem cell transplant for SCID, so the T cells may come from the graft donor.

This clonotype was seen at least ten times. The chain recombines TRBV6-5 with TRBJ2-7; 11 bases are a match to TRBD1. The CDR3 has 17 residues. Per germline, CDR1 MNHEY and CDR2 SVGAGI. V lost 2 bases and J lost 1; bases outside the gene matches: 7. As DNA, the CDR3 is TGTGCCAGCAGTTACCCCCCGGGACAGGGGGTATCCTACGAGCAGTACTTC. This gives the protein CASSYPPGQGVSYEQYF.

This clonotype has at least ten counts. The V call is TRBV19, the J call TRBJ1-5; 8 bases align to TRBD1. V shed 8 bases, J shed 3 bases, and the junction held 3 bases outside the gene matches. The CDR3 is made up of 13 amino acids. The germline V gene has CDR1 LNHDA and CDR2 SQIVND (reference sequence). The CDR3 DNA reads as TGTGCCAGTCGGGACAGGTACAATCAGCCCCAGCATTTT. It yields the protein CASRDRYNQPQHF.

In this sample, this clonotype is medium-sized. V usage is TRBV10-3 and J usage is TRBJ1-2, with D uncertain. Trimming cost V 3 bases and J 3 bases, with 11 bases left between them. Germline CDR1 ENHRY, CDR2 SYGVKD. CDR3 length equals 14 residues. This chain's CDR3 is CAISDFWRDYGYTF. For the CDR3, the DNA is TGTGCCATCAGTGATTTTTGGCGCGACTATGGCTACACCTTC.

Within the sample, this clonotype is medium-sized. J is TRBJ1-1 and V is TRBV6-6; D is uncertain. The CDR3 spans 11 residues. Germline loops: CDR1 MNHNY, CDR2 SVGAGI (reference sequence). V lost 2 bases and J lost 4, with 2 bases in between. DNA of the CDR3: TGTGCCAGCAGTTACCCCACTGAAGCTTTCTTT. This codes for CASSYPTEAFF.

This clonotype is medium-sized by share. This chain joins TRBV10-3 and TRBJ1-1; weak D call: TRBD1 (5 bases). The V gene lost 6 bases and the J gene lost 1 base, with 15 bases spanning the gap. The CDR3 consists of 15 residues. Germline V gene data show CDR1 as ENHRY and CDR2 as SYGVKD. The CDR3 sequence is CAISALHGANTEAFF. CDR3 DNA sequence: TGTGCCATCAGCGCCCTCCACGGGGCGAACACTGAAGCTTTCTTT.